These 22 T cell receptor beta chains came from one sample sequenced in a study of shared clonotypes between healthy human individuals. The protocol was immunoSEQ multiplex PCR, while the TCRdb copy is restricted to in-frame clones and leaves out a portion. The sample records some 1.4 million clones, around 97% being singletons. The specimen was naive CD4+ T cells sorted from blood. Subset noted: CD45RA+ positively selected. These receptors all stem from a man aged 30 to 45 in good health.

The chain joins TRBV7-9 to TRBJ2-1; D call uncertain. Germline-derived CDR1 and CDR2 are SEHNR and FQNEAQ (reference sequence). CDR3 length: 11 residues. Trimming shortened V by 5 bases and J by 15 bases, and 14 bases separated the two germline ends. In DNA form, the CDR3 reads TGTGCCAGCAGCGACGGACCGCGACTGTTCTTC. It yields the protein CASSDGPRLFF. Variable domain in full (rest from reference TRBV7-9 and TRBJ2-1): DTGVSQNPRHKITKRGQNVTFRCDPISEHNRLYWYRQTLGQGPEFLTYFQNEAQLEKSRLLSDRFSAERPKGSFSTLEIQRTEQGDSAMYLCASSDGPRLFFGPGTRLTVL.

The chain combines TRBV6-1 with TRBJ1-5; maybe TRBD1 (5 bases). CDR1 is MNHNS and CDR2 is SASEGT in the germline V gene. The CDR3 extends over 17 amino acids. V was shortened by 0 bases and J by 1 base, with 13 bases between the two germline ends. The CDR3 nucleotides read TGTGCCAGCAGTGAAGCTGCGGGAGGGGACAGCAATCAGCCCCAGCATTTT. Its protein product is CASSEAAGGDSNQPQHF.

This sequence joins TRBV7-2 and TRBJ1-2; a weak D match, TRBD1 (5 bases). V was shortened by 1 base and J by 4 bases, with 19 bases between the two germline ends. This CDR3 region has 17 residues. CDR1 is SGHTA and CDR2 is FQGNSA in the germline V gene. CDR3 sequence: CASSLGPAQQGGYGYTF. CDR3 bases: TGTGCCAGCAGCTTAGGGCCCGCACAGCAGGGTGGCTATGGCTACACCTTC.

V usage is TRBV5-1 and J usage is TRBJ2-7; D unclear. V lost 3 bases and J lost 1, with 14 bases in between. Germline CDR1 and CDR2: SGHRS and YFSETQ. CDR3 size: 15 residues. The CDR3 reads CASSSGIGSSYEQYF. CDR3 sequence (DNA): TGCGCCAGCAGCTCAGGTATTGGCAGTTCCTACGAGCAGTACTTC.

The chain is built from TRBV5-8 and TRBJ2-7, with 13 bases lining up with TRBD2. Germline V CDR1 and CDR2: SGHTS, YDEGEE. The trim removed 3 bases at V and 11 bases at J, leaving 5 bases unmatched. The CDR3 totals 13 residues. The CDR3 bases are TGTGCCAGCAGCTGGGGACTAGCGGGAACGGAGTACTTC. It translates to CASSWGLAGTEYF.

This clone appeared once. The chain joins TRBV6-1 to TRBJ2-7, with D perhaps given as TRBD1 or TRBD2 (5 bases each). The ends were cut back, 8 bases at V and 0 bases at J, with 11 bases in the middle. The CDR3 is made up of 13 amino acids. Looked up from germline, CDR1 is MNHNS and CDR2 is SASEGT. CDR3 nucleotides: TGTGCCAGCGGGGGATGGACCTCCTACGAGCAGTACTTC. Its protein product is CASGGWTSYEQYF.

The chain has TRBV9 and TRBJ2-3; D unresolved. In germline, CDR1 is SGDLS, CDR2 YYNGEE. The V and J ends lost 2 bases and 1 base respectively, with 11 bases between them. The CDR3 sequence is 15 residues long. The CDR3 loop reads CASSVQVSGTDTQYF. In DNA form, the CDR3 reads TGTGCCAGCAGCGTTCAAGTATCTGGCACAGATACGCAGTATTTT.

The V and J genes are TRBV7-9 and TRBJ1-2, with TRBD1 as a possible D gene (6 bases). This CDR3 spans 16 amino acids. In germline, CDR1 is SEHNR, CDR2 FQNEAQ (reference sequence). V lost 3 bases, J lost 4 bases, and 18 bases lay in between. The DNA of the CDR3 is TGTGCCAGCAGCTTCCCAGAACAGGGTTCTAGCTATGGCTACACCTTC. Translation: CASSFPEQGSSYGYTF.

The J gene is TRBJ2-1, the V gene TRBV4-2; weak D call: TRBD1 (6 bases). From germline, CDR1 is LGHNA and CDR2 YNFKEQ. This CDR3 spans 18 amino acids. V lost 1 base and J 0 bases, leaving 16 bases between the germline ends. The CDR3 protein is CASSQGGRVLSSYNEQFF. CDR3 DNA sequence: TGTGCCAGCAGCCAAGGGGGGCGGGTTCTTAGCTCCTACAATGAGCAGTTCTTC.

This chain connects TRBV6-5 to TRBJ2-7, with D hard to call. The germline CDR1 and CDR2 sequences are MNHEY and SVGAGI. CDR3 length equals 11 residues. V gave up 6 bases and J gave up 6 bases, with 9 bases separating them. In DNA, the CDR3 is TGTGCCAGCAGAAGGACGACCGAGCAGTACTTC. Encoded protein: CASRRTTEQYF.

V usage is TRBV7-3 and J usage is TRBJ1-4; D is ambiguous. CDR1 is SGHTA and CDR2 is FQGTGA in the germline V gene. CDR3 size: 13 residues. V shed 5 bases and J shed 9 bases, with 13 bases lying between them. The CDR3 protein is CASSPGRNKKLFF. The DNA for the CDR3 is TGTGCCAGCAGCCCAGGACGGAACAAAAAACTGTTTTTT.

The rearrangement uses TRBV5-1 and TRBJ2-3; 8 nucleotides align to TRBD2. Germline trimming cut 7 bases from V and 3 bases from J; bases unmatched to any gene: 10. Germline lookup yields CDR1 SGHRS and CDR2 YFSETQ. The CDR3 totals 15 residues. CDR3 bases: TGCGCCAGCCGCTGGGTAGCGGGATATACAGATACGCAGTATTTT. Translation gives CASRWVAGYTDTQYF.

For the CDR3, the DNA is TGTGCCAGCAGCGTAGGAGTGGGGACTAGGGGGATCCAAGAGACCCAGTACTTC. This codes for CASSVGVGTRGIQETQYF. The chain couples TRBV9 to TRBJ2-5; 8 bases are shared with TRBD2. The CDR3 has 18 amino acids. Germline V gene lookup returns CDR1 SGDLS and CDR2 YYNGEE. J lost 1 base, V lost 0 bases, and 11 bases had no gene match.

The chain carries TRBV5-4 and TRBJ2-7; 8 positions agree with TRBD1. V lost 0 bases to trimming and J lost 6 bases; unmatched junction nucleotides: 8. Germline V gene lookup returns CDR1 SGHNT and CDR2 YYREEE (reference sequence). This CDR3 spans 15 amino acids. The CDR3 protein is CASSLDRGDWAEQYF. The CDR3 bases are TGTGCCAGCAGCTTGGACAGGGGGGATTGGGCCGAGCAGTACTTC.

The chain recombines TRBV5-6 with TRBJ2-7; 9 positions match TRBD1. Trimming cost V 4 bases and J 4 bases; bases outside gene matches: 9. This CDR3 is built from 15 residues. From germline, CDR1 is SGHDT and CDR2 YYEEEE. CDR3 coding DNA: TGTGCCAGCAGCGTCCCACCGGGACAGGGATACGAGCAGTACTTC. It encodes CASSVPPGQGYEQYF.

Regarding this clone: Other nucleotide sequences from this sample produce the same CDR3. The V call is TRBV28, the J call TRBJ2-7, with D perhaps given as TRBD1 or TRBD2 (6 bases each). V was clipped by 2 bases and J by 4 bases, with 9 bases between them. Germline-derived CDR1 and CDR2 are MDHEN and SYDVKM. The CDR3 sequence is 13 residues long. The CDR3 region is CASSLTGAYEQYF. The CDR3 nucleotides read TGTGCCAGCAGTTTAACGGGGGCGTACGAGCAGTACTTC.

The V and J genes are TRBV9 and TRBJ1-2, with no clear D. CDR3 length equals 12 residues. Trimming took 5 bases from V and 5 from J, leaving 10 bases between them. Germline lookup yields CDR1 SGDLS and CDR2 YYNGEE. DNA of the CDR3: TGTGCCAGCAGAGGATCAGCGTATGGCTACACCTTC. Translated: CASRGSAYGYTF.

This clone was counted between two and nine times. Other DNA sequences in this specimen translate into the identical CDR3. The chain joins TRBV9 to TRBJ1-1, with no clear D. CDR3 length: 13 residues. V was shortened by 0 bases and J by 0 bases, with 3 bases between the two germline ends. Germline V gives CDR1 SGDLS, CDR2 YYNGEE. The CDR3 spells CASSVDVNTEAFF. Here the CDR3 DNA reads TGTGCCAGCAGCGTAGACGTGAACACTGAAGCTTTCTTT.

The chain links TRBV7-2 to TRBJ2-3, with TRBD2 matching over 7 bases. CDR1 and CDR2 from the germline V gene are SGHTA and FQGNSA. The CDR3 loop spans 15 amino acids. The J segment lost 3 bases and the V segment lost 5 bases, leaving 8 bases of the junction unmatched. The CDR3 sequence is CASSRRVRGTDTQYF. The DNA of the CDR3 is TGTGCCAGCAGCCGGCGGGTGCGGGGGACAGATACGCAGTATTTT.

The chain joins TRBV12-2 to TRBJ2-1; TRBD2, the D gene given by the table, was not confirmed from the DNA. TRBV12-2 is a pseudogene. The CDR3 sequence is 17 residues long. This CDR3 reads CASRLAGTSGAYNEQFF. In DNA, the CDR3 is TGTGCAAGTCGCTTAGCGGGAACTAGCGGGGCCTACAATGAGCAGTTCTTC.

V is TRBV27 and J is TRBJ1-5; D is unclear. Germline V gives CDR1 MNHEY, CDR2 SMNVEV (reference sequence). This CDR3 is 13 amino acids long. Between the trimmed V and J ends, which lost 4 bases and 10 bases, there was a span of 14 bases. In DNA form, the CDR3 reads TGTGCCAGCAGTTCTAACCTTGGGCGTCCCCAGCATTTT. Translation gives CASSSNLGRPQHF.

The CDR3 protein is CASSIDEGSGSSNQPQHF. The CDR3 coding sequence is TGTGCCAGTAGTATAGATGAGGGATCGGGGTCGAGCAATCAGCCCCAGCATTTT. The V gene is TRBV19, the J gene TRBJ1-5, with unresolved D. Germline loops: CDR1 LNHDA, CDR2 SQIVND (reference sequence). Trimming took 0 bases from V and 1 from J, leaving 16 bases between them. CDR3 length: 18 residues.